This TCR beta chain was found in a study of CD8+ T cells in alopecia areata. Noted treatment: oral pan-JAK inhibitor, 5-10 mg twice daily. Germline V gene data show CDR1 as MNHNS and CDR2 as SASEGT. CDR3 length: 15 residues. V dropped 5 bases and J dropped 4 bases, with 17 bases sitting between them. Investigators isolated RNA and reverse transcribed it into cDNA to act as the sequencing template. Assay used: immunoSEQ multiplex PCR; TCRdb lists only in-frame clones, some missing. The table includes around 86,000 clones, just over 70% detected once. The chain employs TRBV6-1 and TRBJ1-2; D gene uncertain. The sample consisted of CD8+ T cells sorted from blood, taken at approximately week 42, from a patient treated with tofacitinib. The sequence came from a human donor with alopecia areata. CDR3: CASSPSLNPSYGYTF. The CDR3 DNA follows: TGTGCCAGCAGTCCCTCGTTAAACCCCAGCTATGGCTACACCTTC.